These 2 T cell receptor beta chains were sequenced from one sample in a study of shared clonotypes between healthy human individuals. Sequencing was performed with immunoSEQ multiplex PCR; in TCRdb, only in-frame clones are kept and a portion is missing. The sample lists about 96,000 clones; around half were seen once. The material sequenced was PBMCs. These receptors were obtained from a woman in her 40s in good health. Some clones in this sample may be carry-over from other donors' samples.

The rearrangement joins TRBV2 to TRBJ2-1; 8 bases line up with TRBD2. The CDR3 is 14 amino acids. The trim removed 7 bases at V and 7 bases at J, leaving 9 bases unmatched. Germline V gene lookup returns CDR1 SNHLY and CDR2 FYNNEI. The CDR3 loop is CASNQLAARNEQFF. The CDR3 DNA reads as TGTGCCAGCAACCAACTAGCGGCTAGAAATGAGCAGTTCTTC. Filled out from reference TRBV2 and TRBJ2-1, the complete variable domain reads EPEVTQTPSHQVTQMGQEVILRCVPISNHLYFYWYRQILGQKVEFLVSFYNNEISEKSEIFDDQFSVERPDGSNFTLKIRSTKLEDSAMYFCASNQLAARNEQFFGPGTRLTVL.

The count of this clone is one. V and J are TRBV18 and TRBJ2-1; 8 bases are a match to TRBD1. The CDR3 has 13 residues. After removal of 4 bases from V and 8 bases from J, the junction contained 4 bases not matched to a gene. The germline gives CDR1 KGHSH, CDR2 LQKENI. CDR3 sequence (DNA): TGTGCCAGCTCACTGGACAGGGACGATGAGCAGTTCTTC. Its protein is CASSLDRDDEQFF.